The 8 T cell receptor beta chains presented below share a single source sample, sequenced in a study of T cell changes during pregnancy in multiple sclerosis. Profiling relied on immunoSEQ multiplex PCR, and the TCRdb table lists in-frame clones only, not all of them. The sample lists 50,000 to 80,000 clones, roughly 90% occurring once. The sequencing here drew on CD8+ T cells from peripheral blood mononuclear cells, taken before pregnancy. The receptors here all came from a female donor with multiple sclerosis, enrolled in a pregnancy study.

This clone was seen a handful of times. The gene calls are TRBV6-5 and TRBJ1-2; possibly TRBD1 for D (5 bases). The CDR3 spans 13 residues. Germline loops: CDR1 MNHEY, CDR2 SVGAGI. V dropped 7 bases and J dropped 3 bases, with 12 bases sitting between them. CDR3 amino acids: CASTPGSHYGYTF. CDR3 nucleotide sequence: TGTGCCAGCACTCCAGGGTCCCACTATGGCTACACCTTC.

The rearrangement uses TRBV6-1 and TRBJ1-2; 9 nucleotides line up with TRBD1. The CDR3 sequence is 14 residues long. V lost 3 bases and J lost 5; bases outside the gene matches: 4. Germline V CDR1 and CDR2: MNHNS, SASEGT. The CDR3 is CASSEAGTGYGYTF. CDR3 nucleotide sequence: TGTGCCAGCAGTGAGGCGGGGACAGGGTATGGCTACACCTTC.

The chain has TRBV9 and TRBJ2-7; TRBD1 matches at 10 bases. The germline V gene encodes CDR1 SGDLS and CDR2 YYNGEE. This CDR3 region has 19 residues. Losses at the gene ends were 7 bases for V and 0 bases for J; bases not matched to a gene: 19. CDR3 loop: CASGDPGTGATRGSYEQYF. The CDR3 bases are TGTGCCAGCGGAGACCCGGGGACAGGGGCCACGAGGGGCTCCTACGAGCAGTACTTC.

The chain carries TRBV27 and TRBJ2-7; TRBD1 matches at 7 bases. The V gene's germline CDR1 is MNHEY and CDR2 SMNVEV (reference sequence). The CDR3 spans 14 residues. With 5 bases clipped from V and 2 bases from J, the junction kept 6 bases outside the gene matches. The CDR3: CASSMTGSPYEQYF. The CDR3, as DNA: TGTGCCAGCAGTATGACAGGGTCTCCCTACGAGCAGTACTTC.

The chain carries TRBV29-1 and TRBJ2-1, with D maybe TRBD2 (6 bases). Germline loops: CDR1 SQVTM, CDR2 ANQGSEA. V was trimmed by 4 bases and J by 2 bases, leaving 9 bases between them. This CDR3 is built from 13 residues. The CDR3 DNA reads as TGCAGCGTTGTGGGGGGACCCTACAATGAGCAGTTCTTC. It codes for CSVVGGPYNEQFF.

The chain couples TRBV7-6 to TRBJ2-1; 11 bases are a match to TRBD1. Germline values: CDR1 SGHVS, CDR2 FNYEAQ. V lost 5 bases to trimming and J lost 5 bases; unmatched junction nucleotides: 8. The length of the CDR3 is 16 residues. CDR3 sequence: CASSPTGQGADNEQFF. The CDR3 DNA is TGTGCCAGCAGCCCTACAGGACAGGGGGCAGACAATGAGCAGTTCTTC. The whole variable domain, remainder taken from reference TRBV7-6 and TRBJ2-1, is GAGVSQSPRYKVTKRGQDVALRCDPISGHVSLYWYRQALGQGPEFLTYFNYEAQQDKSGLPNDRFSAERPEGSISTLTIQRTEQRDSAMYRCASSPTGQGADNEQFFGPGTRLTVL.

CDR3 amino acids: CASSIGTGSLYEQYF. The CDR3 coding sequence is TGTGCCAGCAGTATCGGGACAGGTAGCCTCTACGAGCAGTACTTC. The V gene is TRBV6-5, the J gene TRBJ2-7; 8 bases agree with TRBD1. The CDR3 is 15 amino acids. V shed 5 bases and J 3 bases; nucleotides not matched to a gene: 9. Germline CDR1 is MNHEY and CDR2 is SVGAGI.

The rearrangement joins TRBV9 to TRBJ1-1; weak D call: TRBD1 (5 bases). This CDR3 has 14 amino acids. Trimming removed 2 bases from V and 3 bases from J, with 11 bases in between. Germline CDR1 is SGDLS and CDR2 is YYNGEE. The DNA of the CDR3 is TGTGCCAGCAGCGTGGGGGGAGGTGACACTGAAGCTTTCTTT. This gives the protein CASSVGGGDTEAFF.